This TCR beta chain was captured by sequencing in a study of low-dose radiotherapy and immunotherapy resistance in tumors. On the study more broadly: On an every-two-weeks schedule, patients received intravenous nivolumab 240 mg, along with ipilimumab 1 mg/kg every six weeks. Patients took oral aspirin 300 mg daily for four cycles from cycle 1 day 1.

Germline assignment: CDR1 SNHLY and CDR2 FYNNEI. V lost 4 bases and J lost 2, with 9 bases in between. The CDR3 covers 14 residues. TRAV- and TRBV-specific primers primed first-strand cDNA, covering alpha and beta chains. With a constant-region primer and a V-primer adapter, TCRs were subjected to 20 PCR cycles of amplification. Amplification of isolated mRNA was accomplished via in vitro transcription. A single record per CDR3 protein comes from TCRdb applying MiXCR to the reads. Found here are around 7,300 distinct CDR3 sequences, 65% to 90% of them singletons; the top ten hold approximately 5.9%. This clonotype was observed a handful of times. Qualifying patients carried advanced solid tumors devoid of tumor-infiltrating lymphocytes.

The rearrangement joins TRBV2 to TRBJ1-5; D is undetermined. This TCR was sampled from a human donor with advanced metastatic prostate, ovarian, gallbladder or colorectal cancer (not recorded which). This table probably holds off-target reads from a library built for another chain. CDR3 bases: TGTGCCAGCAGTGTATCAGGTCGCAATCAGCCCCAGCATTTT. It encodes CASSVSGRNQPQHF.